The clone carrying this T cell receptor beta chain was observed a handful of times. Its antigen is not identified. TCRdb re-called the 5' RACE reads through MiXCR, storing one row per CDR3 protein. The data contain around 610,000 distinct CDR3 sequences, about 13% of them singletons. This CDR3 comprises 13 residues. Between the trimmed V and J ends, which lost 6 bases and 0 bases, there was a span of 10 bases. CDR1 and CDR2 from the germline V gene are DFQATT and SNEGSKA (reference sequence). These data belong to a study of T cells after yellow fever vaccination. Notes on the study in general: In post-booster samples, most primary-vaccination clones reappeared (about 95% CD4, 70% to 90% CD8).

This clonotype was obtained from a young man who received the YFV17D yellow fever vaccine. The chain recombines TRBV20-1 with TRBJ2-3, with a possible D match to TRBD2 (6 bases). The material sequenced was PBMCs, taken on the day of the yellow fever booster vaccination. CDR3 bases: TGCAGTGCGGCGGGAACTAGCACAGATACGCAGTATTTT. Amino acids: CSAAGTSTDTQYF.